This TCR beta chain was obtained from a study of blood T cell repertoires in COVID-19. Study as a whole: Acute-phase and convalescent COVID-19 samples originated in the United States, Italy and Spain. T cells, B-cell-depleted T cells, or PBMCs supplied cDNA or gDNA.

This clone was recorded only once. Trimming took off 4 bases at V and 2 bases at J, with 12 bases between the two ends. This CDR3 has 14 residues. Germline V CDR1 and CDR2: SGHNT, YYREEE (reference sequence). Per the study methods: Reference gene primers were amplified, and this amplification served to estimate nucleated cell counts. The repertoire was sequenced with immunoSEQ multiplex PCR; TCRdb's copy has only in-frame clones and lacks some. That table supplies the V and J calls and clone size; D and trimming were determined from the DNA. The data hold about 90,000 clones, with 75% to 85% observed a single time.

The V call is TRBV5-4, the J call TRBJ2-5, with D hard to call. The receptor was isolated from a human donor in a cohort sampled during active COVID-19. What was sequenced was peripheral blood. The CDR3 region is CASSPRLAQETQYF. The CDR3 bases are TGTGCCAGCAGCCCTAGACTGGCGCAAGAGACCCAGTACTTC.